This entry describes one TCR beta chain. As yet, its antigen is unknown. Investigators isolated RNA and reverse transcribed it into cDNA to act as the sequencing template. Measured with immunoSEQ multiplex PCR; TCRdb has only the in-frame clones, and not every one. The sample records 140,000 to 150,000 clones, 40% to 55% being singletons. This specimen belongs to a study of CD8+ T cells in alopecia areata. Across the study: The drug, tofacitinib, lasted 6 to 18 months, followed by 6 months off drug.

Researchers gathered lesional scalp punch biopsies and peripheral blood from patients with alopecia areata. Isolation of CD4+ and CD8+ T cells from PBMCs was achieved by sorting. This CDR3 is built from 12 residues. The ends were cut back, 3 bases at V and 1 base at J, with 7 bases in the middle. Germline values: CDR1 SQVTM, CDR2 ANQGSEA. Findings and caveats of the study: Clonality in lesional scalp, especially alopecia totalis/universalis, exceeded that of normal scalp.

This TCR derives from a human donor with alopecia areata. The gene calls are TRBV29-1 and TRBJ2-7, with D unresolved. Here the sequenced sample was CD4+ T cells sorted from blood, taken at week 0. CDR3 residues: CSVDTQSYEQYF. The CDR3 coding sequence is TGCAGCGTTGATACCCAGTCCTACGAGCAGTACTTC.